The 2 T cell receptor beta chains given below trace back to one sample, sequenced in a study of CD8+ T cells in alopecia areata (dated by TCRdb to between 2018 and 2020). Library method: the immunoSEQ multiplex PCR assay. RNA was extracted from all samples and reverse transcribed into cDNA as template for TCR sequencing. This immuneACCESS table, as held by TCRdb, lists in-frame sequences with V and J called but not all clones. Of the missing ones, under half trace to an unresolved V gene in checked studies; the others have no known cause. This sample comprises tens of thousands of clones, approximately 80% of them detected only once. Jointly, the top ten make up under 20% of the sample. Sequencing was carried out using NKG2D-low CD8+ T cells sorted from blood. The cell subset or site label of this sample denotes: sorted CD8+ NKG2D-low blood T cells. The origin of the receptors is a human donor with alopecia areata.

This clone is medium-sized in the sample. The chain combines TRBV6-4 with TRBJ2-2, with a tentative D call TRBD2 (6 bases). This CDR3 comprises 16 residues. V was trimmed by 0 bases and J by 7 bases, leaving 15 bases between them. Germline CDR1 and CDR2: MRHNA and SNTAGT. DNA of the CDR3: TGTGCCAGCAGTGACTCTGGGGCTAGCGACATCGGGGAGCTGTTTTTT. Translated, it gives CASSDSGASDIGELFF.

The V call is TRBV30, the J call TRBJ2-6; no clear D gene. Per germline, CDR1 GTSNPN and CDR2 SVGIG (reference sequence). With 2 bases removed from V and 0 bases from J, the gap between germline ends came to 8 bases. This CDR3 is built from 15 residues. As DNA, the CDR3 is TGTGCCTGGAGTCCCATGGACTCTGGGGCCAACGTCCTGACTTTC. Amino acids: CAWSPMDSGANVLTF. Looking up the rest from reference TRBV30 and TRBJ2-6 gives the full variable domain: SQTIHQWPATLVQPVGSPLSLECTVEGTSNPNLYWYRQAAGRGLQLLFYSVGIGQISSEVPQNLSASRPQDRQFILSSKKLLLSDSGFYLCAWSPMDSGANVLTFGAGSRLTVL.